This is a list of T cell receptor beta chains from one sample in a study of OX40 agonist ivuxolimab in advanced cancers. Generated by immunoSEQ multiplex PCR, the TCRdb table keeps only in-frame clones and is missing some. Of 50,000 to 65,000 clones in the sample, roughly 86% are singletons; the top ten hold roughly 0.99%. The input for sequencing was CD4+ or CD8+ T cells sorted from blood, taken in a trial of the OX40 agonist ivuxolimab. The receptors were sampled from an adult with an advanced solid tumor such as melanoma, head and neck, liver or kidney cancer. CDR3s include the opening cysteine and the closing phenylalanine or tryptophan. The D gene is left open where the match is weak. Size values are once, few and many counts, or a class for expanded clones, and some rows have none.

j_call v_call clone_size d_call cdr3_aa cdr3_nt
TRBJ2-3 TRBV14 . . CASSQFTDTQYF TGTGCCAGCAGCCAGTTCACAGATACGCAGTATTTT
TRBJ2-7 TRBV11-1 . . CASSLALGAGEQYF TGTGCCAGCAGCTTAGCGTTAGGAGCGGGCGAGCAGTACTTC
TRBJ2-7 TRBV4-3 . TRBD2 CASSQDLGGREGNKQYF TGCGCCAGCAGCCAAGATCTGGGAGGGAGGGAGGGCAATAAGCAGTACTTC
TRBJ2-3 TRBV4-3 . . CASSQRSGADRTDTQYF TGCGCCAGCAGCCAAAGATCCGGGGCGGATCGAACAGATACGCAGTATTTT
TRBJ1-5 TRBV28 . . CASTSFSLTDNSNQPQHF TGTGCCAGCACCTCCTTTAGTTTGACAGACAATAGCAATCAGCCCCAGCATTTT
TRBJ2-1 TRBV6-5 . . CASSYSVEGEQFF TGTGCCAGCAGTTACTCGGTAGAAGGTGAGCAGTTCTTC
TRBJ2-7 TRBV6-5 . TRBD2 CASSLTGTRVHEQYF TGTGCCAGCAGTTTGACCGGGACTAGAGTCCACGAGCAGTACTTC
TRBJ2-7 TRBV7-2 . TRBD2 CASSARASGIYEQYF TGTGCCAGCAGCGCCCGGGCTAGCGGAATCTACGAGCAGTACTTC
TRBJ2-7 TRBV9 . TRBD2 CASSPTTSGRGEQYF TGTGCCAGCAGCCCTACAACTAGCGGGAGGGGAGAGCAGTACTTC
TRBJ2-5 TRBV11-2 . . CASSFGRTQETQYF TGTGCCAGCAGCTTCGGCAGGACCCAAGAGACCCAGTACTTC
TRBJ2-7 TRBV10-2 few . CASSAGVHEQYF TGCGCCAGCAGTGCCGGGGTTCACGAGCAGTACTTC
TRBJ2-3 TRBV2 . . CASSSGLPGDTQYF TGTGCCAGCAGTTCGGGGCTACCCGGAGATACGCAGTATTTT
TRBJ2-2 TRBV5-4 . TRBD2 CASSLPSGSGTGELFF TGTGCCAGCAGCTTGCCTAGCGGGAGTGGCACCGGGGAGCTGTTTTTT
TRBJ2-4 TRBV28 . . CASSWSWVDIQYF TGTGCCAGCAGTTGGTCGTGGGTAGACATTCAGTACTTC
TRBJ1-2 TRBV5-6 . TRBD1 CASSPAWAGGGYGYTF TGTGCCAGCAGCCCGGCCTGGGCAGGGGGCGGCTATGGCTACACCTTC